Below, 17 T cell receptor beta chains from the same sample are listed, as sequenced in a study of T cell clonality in common variable immunodeficiency. The table came from immunoSEQ multiplex PCR; TCRdb's copy has only in-frame clones and leaves some out. The sample is made up of fewer than 75,000 clones, none counted only once. The sample comprised peripheral blood mononuclear cells. These receptor sequences come from a person between 18 and 75 years old in good health.

This clone occurred many times. With the read ending 3 residues before the CDR3 end, the germline J gene is used to fill in that end. The chain carries TRBV18 and TRBJ2-5; D is undetermined. Trimming pared 3 bases from V and 2 bases from J, leaving 13 bases between. Germline CDR1 KGHSH, CDR2 LQKENI. This CDR3 is built from 15 residues. CDR3 region: CASSPNLEKQETQYF. The sequenced CDR3 bases are TGTGCCAGCTCACCCAATTTAGAGAAGCAAGAGACC.

Many counts were recorded for this clone. The read is 3 residues too short to cover the CDR3 end, so that end is filled in from the germline J gene. The rearrangement joins TRBV20-1 to TRBJ1-1, with a tentative D call TRBD1 (6 bases). Germline-derived CDR1 and CDR2 are DFQATT and SNEGSKA (reference sequence). CDR3 length equals 12 residues. The CDR3 region is CSARQGLMEAFF. The covered CDR3 bases are TGCAGTGCTAGACAGGGGCTCATGGAA.

This clone was seen ten or more times. The sequenced fragment ends 3 residues before the CDR3 boundary, so the rest is inferred from the germline J gene. The rearrangement joins TRBV27 to TRBJ1-1; D gene uncertain. CDR1 is MNHEY, CDR2 SMNVEV, per germline (reference sequence). CDR3 size: 14 residues. V dropped 8 bases and J dropped 1 base, with 14 bases sitting between them. The part of the CDR3 DNA that was read is TGTGCCAGCGGACTAGATGGACCGAACACTGAA. This encodes CASGLDGPNTE. The full CDR3 protein is CASGLDGPNTEAFF.

This clone was seen at least ten times. The CDR3 is cut off 3 residues early in the read; its end comes from the germline J gene. The chain joins TRBV2 to TRBJ2-1; TRBD2 matches 8 bases. This CDR3 has 15 residues. CDR1 is SNHLY and CDR2 is FYNNEI in the germline V gene. V lost 6 bases and J lost 3; bases outside the gene matches: 7. Partial CDR3 DNA: TGTGCCAGCAGAACAACGGGGGGGAACTACAATGAG. This codes for CASRTTGGNYNE. The CDR3 in full is CASRTTGGNYNEQFF.

This clone was recorded at least ten times. The read terminates 3 residues ahead of where the CDR3 ends, so the germline J gene completes it. The chain uses TRBV9 and TRBJ2-1; 10 bases line up with TRBD2. Germline trimming cut 2 bases from V and 8 bases from J; bases unmatched to any gene: 4. This CDR3 spans 14 amino acids. Germline V gene lookup returns CDR1 SGDLS and CDR2 YYNGEE. CDR3 bases read: TGTGCCAGCAGCGTTAGCGGGAGGATAGATGAG. Its protein product is CASSVSGRIDE. The complete CDR3 reads CASSVSGRIDEQFF.

This clone has ten or more counts. The read ends 3 residues early relative to the CDR3; the germline J gene fills the gap. The chain has TRBV20-1 and TRBJ2-7; 7 bases align to TRBD1. The germline gives CDR1 DFQATT, CDR2 SNEGSKA (reference sequence). This CDR3 region has 13 residues. The V segment lost 5 bases and the J segment 3 bases; nucleotides outside the gene matches: 7. The CDR3 region is CSAAGTDFYEQYF. The CDR3 bases that were read are TGCAGTGCTGCCGGGACAGATTTCTACGAG.

There are many counts of this clone. The DNA ends 3 residues before the CDR3 does, and the rest of the CDR3 is filled in from the germline J gene. This chain connects TRBV30 to TRBJ2-1; D is perhaps TRBD2 (5 bases). Trimming left V 3 bases short and J 3 bases short, with 6 bases between. Germline assignment: CDR1 GTSNPN and CDR2 SVGIG (reference sequence). This CDR3 comprises 12 residues. The CDR3 reads CAWSDYYNEQFF. The DNA read from the CDR3 is TGTGCCTGGAGCGACTACTACAATGAG.

This clone was counted between two and nine times. Sequencing ends 3 residues short of the CDR3 end; the germline J gene provides the rest. The chain recombines TRBV7-3 with TRBJ2-1, with 9 bases aligning to TRBD2. J was trimmed by 8 bases and V by 4 bases; bases with no gene match: 12. Germline lookup yields CDR1 SGHTA and CDR2 FQGTGA. There are 16 residues in the CDR3. The CDR3 here is CASSSGLAPVGHEQFF. The sequenced part of the CDR3 DNA is TGTGCCAGCAGCTCGGGACTAGCCCCTGTGGGCCATGAG.

The sample holds many counts of this clone. Read data end 3 residues before the CDR3 end; the end is taken from the germline J gene. The V call is TRBV19, the J call TRBJ2-1, with 7 positions matching TRBD2. From germline, CDR1 is LNHDA and CDR2 SQIVND (reference sequence). CDR3 length: 15 amino acids. V shed 6 bases, J shed 2 bases, and the junction held 7 bases outside the gene matches. CDR3 DNA (partial): TGTGCCAGTAGGACTAGCCGCACCGCCTACAATGAG. Amino acids: CASRTSRTAYNE. The full-length CDR3 reads as CASRTSRTAYNEQFF.

This clone has at least ten counts. The sequenced fragment ends 3 residues before the CDR3 boundary, so the rest is inferred from the germline J gene. The chain joins TRBV16 to TRBJ2-3; D remains unclear. Germline-derived CDR1 and CDR2 are KGHSY and FQNENV. The CDR3 totals 12 residues. Trimming took 7 bases from V and 2 from J, leaving 7 bases between them. CDR3: CASTSDTDTQYF. The part of the CDR3 DNA that was read is TGTGCCAGCACCAGTGACACAGATACG. The variable domain in full, with the rest retrieved from reference TRBV16 and TRBJ2-3, is GEEVAQTPKHLVRGEGQKAKLYCAPIKGHSYVFWYQQVLKNEFKFLISFQNENVFDETGMPKERFSAKCLPNSPCSLEIQATKLEDSAVYFCASTSDTDTQYFGPGTRLTVL.

This clone was counted ten times or more. Sequencing ends 3 residues short of the CDR3 end; the germline J gene provides the rest. The chain uses TRBV20-1 and TRBJ1-2; TRBD1 matches 7 bases. The V segment lost 1 base and the J segment 1 base; nucleotides outside the gene matches: 9. The CDR3 runs to 16 residues. Germline assignment: CDR1 DFQATT and CDR2 SNEGSKA (reference sequence). The CDR3 DNA, read in part, is TGCAGTGCTAGAGTGGAGGACAGGATTAATAACTATGGC. Protein product: CSARVEDRINNYG. From start to end, the CDR3 is CSARVEDRINNYGYTF.

This clone appeared many times. The sequenced fragment ends 3 residues before the CDR3 boundary, so the rest is inferred from the germline J gene. The rearrangement uses TRBV19 and TRBJ2-1; 10 bases align to TRBD2. CDR3 size: 15 residues. Trimming at V came to 2 bases and at J to 8 bases, leaving 6 bases not matched to a gene. Germline values: CDR1 LNHDA, CDR2 SQIVND (reference sequence). The chain's CDR3 is CASSITTGLAYEQFF. The DNA read from the CDR3 is TGTGCCAGTAGTATAACCACGGGACTAGCGTATGAG.

This clone was counted at least ten times. The sequenced fragment ends 3 residues before the CDR3 boundary, so the rest is inferred from the germline J gene. The chain couples TRBV7-9 to TRBJ2-5, with 9 bases identical to TRBD2. Losses at the gene ends were 4 bases for V and 0 bases for J; bases not matched to a gene: 0. CDR3 length: 14 amino acids. The germline CDR1 and CDR2 sequences are SEHNR and FQNEAQ (reference sequence). The covered CDR3 bases are TGTGCCAGCAGCTCTAGCGGGGACCAAGAGACC. Residues: CASSSSGDQET. The CDR3 in its entirety is CASSSSGDQETQYF.

In this sample, this clone turned up many times. The read finishes 3 residues shy of the CDR3 end, and the germline J gene is used to complete it. The chain links TRBV19 to TRBJ2-1, with D possibly being TRBD2 (7 bases). Germline-derived CDR1 and CDR2 are LNHDA and SQIVND (reference sequence). This CDR3 is built from 13 residues. Trimming took 7 bases from V and 8 from J, leaving 15 bases between them. CDR3 residues: CASKGGLLYEQFF. The covered CDR3 bases are TGTGCCAGTAAGGGGGGACTACTCTATGAG.

This clone was counted ten times or more. The read gets to within 3 residues of the CDR3 end, and the germline J gene fills in the rest. The chain joins TRBV29-1 to TRBJ2-1, with 10 bases lining up with TRBD1. This CDR3 has 16 amino acids. With V trimmed by 3 bases and J by 2 bases, 7 bases remained unmatched. Germline V CDR1 and CDR2: SQVTM, ANQGSEA. The DNA read from the CDR3 is TGCAGCGTTGAGGCCGGGACAGGGGAGACCTACAATGAG. This encodes CSVEAGTGETYNE. The whole CDR3 reads CSVEAGTGETYNEQFF.

This clone occurred many times. Sequencing ends 3 residues short of the CDR3 end; the germline J gene provides the rest. This chain links TRBV2 with TRBJ2-3; 11 positions agree with TRBD2. This CDR3 region has 14 residues. The junction had 4 bases not matched to a gene; V was cut back by 6 bases and J by 5 bases. Germline V lookup: CDR1 SNHLY, CDR2 FYNNEI. The sequenced CDR3 bases are TGTGCCAGCAGGCTAGCGGGGGGTCTAGATACG. Translated, it gives CASRLAGGLDT. The whole CDR3 is CASRLAGGLDTQYF.

Many counts were recorded for this clone. The DNA ends 3 residues before the CDR3 does, and the rest of the CDR3 is filled in from the germline J gene. This rearrangement joins TRBV20-1 to TRBJ2-4, with D possibly TRBD1 on 6 matching bases. In germline, CDR1 is DFQATT, CDR2 SNEGSKA (reference sequence). V was clipped by 5 bases and J by 7 bases, with 15 bases between them. CDR3 length equals 13 residues. The chain's CDR3 is CSAPKGDRNIQYF. The DNA read from the CDR3 is TGCAGTGCTCCTAAGGGAGACAGGAACATT.